One sample yielded the 21 T cell receptor beta chains listed below, sequenced in a study of T cell responses to AZD1222 COVID-19 vaccine. TCRdb's table, derived via immunoSEQ multiplex PCR, lists solely in-frame clones and lacks some. The repertoire holds roughly 140,000 clones, with 70% to 90% as singletons. Sequenced material: peripheral blood, taken on day 0 of AZD1222 vaccination. All receptors come from an adult in good health.

The chain joins TRBV28 to TRBJ1-5; 7 bases fit TRBD1. Germline lookup yields CDR1 MDHEN and CDR2 SYDVKM. V dropped 6 bases and J dropped 1; count of bases not matched to a gene: 6. The length of the CDR3 is 15 residues. The CDR3 DNA is TGTGCCAGCAGAGAGGGGGCATCGAGCAATCAGCCCCAGCATTTT. It encodes CASREGASSNQPQHF.

The CDR3 reads CASSSGPISYNEQFF. In DNA form, the CDR3 reads TGCGCCAGCAGCTCGGGACCGATCTCCTACAATGAGCAGTTCTTC. The chain employs TRBV5-1 and TRBJ2-1; D is possibly TRBD1 or TRBD2 (5 bases each). Germline values: CDR1 SGHRS, CDR2 YFSETQ. V was shortened by 3 bases and J by 0 bases, with 10 bases between the two germline ends. The CDR3 extends over 15 amino acids.

The V call is TRBV19, the J call TRBJ1-4, with D perhaps TRBD1 (6 bases). There are 14 residues in the CDR3. Germline CDR1 is LNHDA and CDR2 is SQIVND (reference sequence). The V gene lost 8 bases and the J gene lost 4 bases, with 14 bases spanning the gap. Written as DNA, the CDR3 is TGTGCCAGTGCCCGACAGGCCCTTAATGAAAAACTGTTTTTT. Protein: CASARQALNEKLFF.

This sequence joins TRBV6-5 and TRBJ2-7, with 9 nucleotides matching TRBD1. Germline CDR1 reads MNHEY; CDR2 reads SVGAGI. Trimming removed 3 bases from V and 6 bases from J; junction bases left unmatched: 12. The CDR3 runs 16 residues. The CDR3: CASSYQPGQGRGEQYF. For the CDR3, the DNA is TGTGCCAGCAGTTATCAACCGGGACAGGGTCGAGGCGAGCAGTACTTC.

In the case of this clone: Other DNA sequences of this sample code for an identical CDR3. V is TRBV18 and J is TRBJ1-1; 9 bases line up with TRBD1. Unmatched junction bases numbered 0, after V lost 3 bases and J lost 1 base. Germline V lookup: CDR1 KGHSH, CDR2 LQKENI. CDR3 size: 14 residues. As DNA, the CDR3 is TGTGCCAGCTCACCGGGACAGGGGAACACTGAAGCTTTCTTT. This encodes CASSPGQGNTEAFF.

CDR3 bases: TGTGCCAGCAGCTCCTATAGCGGGGGGGTAGCCAAAAACATTCAGTACTTC. Translation: CASSSYSGGVAKNIQYF. The chain joins TRBV7-9 to TRBJ2-4; 11 bases are shared with TRBD2. With 4 bases clipped from V and 0 bases from J, the junction kept 5 bases outside the gene matches. Germline values: CDR1 SEHNR, CDR2 FQNEAQ (reference sequence). The CDR3 consists of 17 residues.

J is TRBJ2-7 and V is TRBV2; 13 bases line up with TRBD2. J was trimmed by 2 bases and V by 4 bases; bases with no gene match: 2. The germline V gene has CDR1 SNHLY and CDR2 FYNNEI. The CDR3 is made up of 15 amino acids. This CDR3 is CASSVLAGGTYEQYF. CDR3 nucleotides: TGTGCCAGCAGTGTACTAGCGGGGGGGACCTACGAGCAGTACTTC.

The chain combines TRBV7-2 with TRBJ2-5; 8 bases agree with TRBD2. CDR3 size: 15 residues. Germline assignment: CDR1 SGHTA and CDR2 FQGNSA. V lost 4 bases, J lost 7 bases, and 11 bases stayed unmatched. CDR3 in amino acids: CASSSPTSGGWTQYF. The CDR3 coding sequence is TGTGCCAGCAGCTCGCCTACTAGCGGCGGCTGGACCCAGTACTTC.

The chain couples TRBV27 to TRBJ1-2; D unresolved. Germline V CDR1 and CDR2: MNHEY, SMNVEV (reference sequence). The V end was cut by 10 bases, the J end by 3 bases, with 9 bases between. The CDR3 runs to 11 residues. The CDR3 protein is CATADYYGYTF. In DNA form, the CDR3 reads TGTGCCACCGCGGATTACTATGGCTACACCTTC.

In the case of this clone: Other DNA sequences of this sample code for an identical CDR3. This chain uses TRBV28 with TRBJ2-1, with D perhaps TRBD2 (8 bases). The CDR3 is 16 residues long. Trimming stripped 6 bases from V and 2 bases from J, with 17 bases between. The germline V gene encodes CDR1 MDHEN and CDR2 SYDVKM. Here the CDR3 DNA reads TGTGCCAGCAGAATAGGGGGCGGGGGGACCTACAATGAGCAGTTCTTC. It specifies CASRIGGGGTYNEQFF. The variable domain in full, with the rest retrieved from reference TRBV28 and TRBJ2-1, is DVKVTQSSRYLVKRTGEKVFLECVQDMDHENMFWYRQDPGLGLRLIYFSYDVKMKEKGDIPEGYSVSREKKERFSLILESASTNQTSMYLCASRIGGGGTYNEQFFGPGTRLTVL.

The CDR3 loop is CASSYGDTGGGYTF. CDR3 bases: TGTGCCAGCAGTTACGGGGACACAGGGGGCGGCTACACCTTC. The chain joins TRBV6-5 to TRBJ1-2; 9 bases match TRBD1. The V gene end was trimmed by 2 bases and the J gene end by 8 bases; junction bases not matched to a gene: 6. The length of the CDR3 is 14 residues. Per the germline V gene, CDR1 is MNHEY and CDR2 is SVGAGI.

The V call is TRBV5-4, the J call TRBJ2-4; 9 positions match TRBD1. This CDR3 is built from 15 residues. Germline V gives CDR1 SGHNT, CDR2 YYREEE (reference sequence). V trimming: 1 base; J trimming: 6 bases; junction bases outside the gene matches: 5. This CDR3 is CASSLRDRVGNIQYF. The CDR3 nucleotides read TGTGCCAGCAGCTTGAGGGACAGGGTAGGAAACATTCAGTACTTC.

In DNA, the CDR3 is TGTGCCAGCAGTTTCGAGGGGAGGGATGGCTACACCTTC. Its protein product is CASSFEGRDGYTF. V and J are TRBV27 and TRBJ1-2; D is possibly TRBD1 (5 bases). V lost 3 bases and J 6 bases, leaving 11 bases between the germline ends. Germline values: CDR1 MNHEY, CDR2 SMNVEV (reference sequence). This CDR3 is 13 amino acids long.

The chain's CDR3 is CASSFIGVYGYTF. The CDR3 DNA sequence: TGTGCCAGCAGCTTTATCGGGGTCTATGGCTACACCTTC. The V call is TRBV7-9, the J call TRBJ1-2; unclear D gene. The CDR3 spans 13 residues. Trimming shortened V by 3 bases and J by 4 bases, and 9 bases separated the two germline ends. The germline CDR1 and CDR2 sequences are SEHNR and FQNEAQ (reference sequence). Drawing the rest from reference TRBV7-9 and TRBJ1-2, the complete variable domain is DTGVSQNPRHKITKRGQNVTFRCDPISEHNRLYWYRQTLGQGPEFLTYFQNEAQLEKSRLLSDRFSAERPKGSFSTLEIQRTEQGDSAMYLCASSFIGVYGYTFGSGTRLTVV.

The CDR3 sequence: CAWSVVGGLETQYF. The DNA of the CDR3 is TGTGCCTGGAGTGTTGTGGGGGGGCTTGAGACCCAGTACTTC. This chain connects TRBV30 to TRBJ2-5, with D possibly TRBD2 on 7 matching bases. CDR3 length: 14 amino acids. Trimming removed 0 bases at V and 5 bases at J, with 13 bases between. Germline V CDR1 and CDR2: GTSNPN, SVGIG (reference sequence).

V usage is TRBV6-5 and J usage is TRBJ2-2; 8 bases fit TRBD1. Germline CDR1 MNHEY, CDR2 SVGAGI. V was pared by 2 bases and J by 1 base, with 0 bases of the junction left unmatched. This CDR3 is 15 amino acids long. This CDR3 is CASSYDRGNTGELFF. CDR3 sequence (DNA): TGTGCCAGCAGTTACGACAGGGGGAACACCGGGGAGCTGTTTTTT.

The V and J genes are TRBV4-1 and TRBJ1-1; 7 nucleotides align to TRBD1. Germline assignment: CDR1 MGHRA and CDR2 YSYEKL. This CDR3 is built from 14 residues. V trimming: 0 bases; J trimming: 5 bases; junction bases outside the gene matches: 3. The CDR3 bases are TGCGCCAGCAGCCAAGAGCAGGGGGGGACTGAAGCTTTCTTT. Translation: CASSQEQGGTEAFF.

V and J are TRBV2 and TRBJ1-2; D uncertain. CDR3 size: 14 residues. V lost 1 base to trimming and J lost 3 bases, with 9 bases between them. The germline V gene has CDR1 SNHLY and CDR2 FYNNEI. The CDR3 protein is CASSEDGGYYGYTF. In DNA, the CDR3 is TGTGCCAGCAGTGAAGACGGAGGGTACTATGGCTACACCTTC.

The chain employs TRBV3-1 (or the pseudogene TRBV3-2) and TRBJ1-1, with 8 bases lining up with TRBD1. The CDR3 sequence is 16 residues long. Germline loops: CDR1 LGHDT, CDR2 YNNKEL (reference sequence). The trim removed 4 bases at V and 3 bases at J, leaving 10 bases unmatched. CDR3 DNA sequence: TGTGCCAGCAGCCGAGACAGGGGCCTTAGGGACACTGAAGCTTTCTTT. Translated: CASSRDRGLRDTEAFF.

This chain joins TRBV9 and TRBJ1-2, with D unresolved. From germline, CDR1 is SGDLS and CDR2 YYNGEE. The CDR3 has 15 residues. Between the trimmed V and J ends, which lost 1 base and 1 base, there was a span of 11 bases. CDR3 sequence: CASSVTLASNYGYTF. The CDR3 coding sequence is TGTGCCAGCAGCGTAACCCTAGCAAGTAACTATGGCTACACCTTC.

The chain carries TRBV4-3 and TRBJ2-3, with a weak D call TRBD2 (6 bases). The V end lost 4 bases, the J end lost 5 bases, and 13 bases lay between the germline ends. The CDR3 has 14 residues. The V gene's germline CDR1 is LGHNA and CDR2 YSLEER. The CDR3 coding sequence is TGCGCCAGCAGCCTGGGACTCTCGAGAGATACGCAGTATTTT. Its translation is CASSLGLSRDTQYF.